Listed here are 28 T cell receptor beta chains from one sample, sequenced in a study of OX40 agonist ivuxolimab in advanced cancers. The repertoire was sequenced with immunoSEQ multiplex PCR; TCRdb's copy has only in-frame clones and lacks some. This table holds 75,000 to 100,000 clones, roughly 88% found once. The sample here was CD4+ or CD8+ T cells sorted from blood, taken in a trial of the OX40 agonist ivuxolimab. The receptors here all came from an adult with an advanced solid tumor such as melanoma, head and neck, liver or kidney cancer.

This clone occurred a few times. A read error is likely, as this CDR3 ends without the conserved phenylalanine or tryptophan. It is unclear where the CDR3 begins or ends on the DNA, so no DNA is shown, and the CDR3 is as TCRdb lists it. CDR3: CASSYHDRV. V is TRBV6-5 and J is TRBJ1-1; the table names TRBD1, a call not compared with the DNA. The V gene's germline CDR1 is MNHEY and CDR2 SVGAGI. The CDR3 has 9 amino acids, counting both end residues.

The chain combines TRBV18 with TRBJ2-7, with D possibly being TRBD2 (5 bases). The CDR3 is 15 amino acids. Germline loops: CDR1 KGHSH, CDR2 LQKENI. The V gene lost 2 bases and the J gene lost 2 bases, with 13 bases spanning the gap. The CDR3 bases are TGTGCCAGCTCACCAGGCTCGACGGGGACCTACGAGCAGTACTTC. It yields the protein CASSPGSTGTYEQYF.

The genes are TRBV5-1 and TRBJ1-4, with D possibly being TRBD1 (6 bases). With 0 bases removed from V and 3 bases from J, the gap between germline ends came to 12 bases. Germline CDR1 and CDR2: SGHRS and YFSETQ. There are 16 residues in the CDR3. CDR3 bases: TGCGCCAGCAGCTTGGATGCCAGGGGTCCTAATGAAAAACTGTTTTTT. Translating gives CASSLDARGPNEKLFF.

The CDR3 region has the DNA TGTGCCAGCAGCCATACGGTGGAGAGCTCTGGAAACACCATATATTTT. It translates to CASSHTVESSGNTIYF. The rearrangement uses TRBV7-9 and TRBJ1-3; D gene uncertain. The CDR3 is made up of 16 amino acids. The V end was cut by 5 bases, the J end by 0 bases, with 14 bases between. The germline gives CDR1 SEHNR, CDR2 FQNEAQ (reference sequence).

The J gene is TRBJ2-1, the V gene TRBV7-8; the match to TRBD2 covers 9 bases. Losses at the gene ends were 2 bases for V and 7 bases for J; bases not matched to a gene: 6. Germline lookup yields CDR1 SGHVS and CDR2 FQNEAQ. This CDR3 region has 15 residues. The CDR3 reads CASSLQLAGENEQFF. The DNA of the CDR3 is TGTGCCAGCAGCTTACAATTAGCGGGAGAGAATGAGCAGTTCTTC.

The rearrangement uses TRBV5-1 and TRBJ1-5; TRBD1 matches at 7 bases. Germline V lookup: CDR1 SGHRS, CDR2 YFSETQ. The V gene end was trimmed by 4 bases and the J gene end by 7 bases; junction bases not matched to a gene: 5. The CDR3 has 13 amino acids. In nucleotides, the CDR3 is TGCGCCAGCAGCGCCACAGGGGACCAGCCCCAGCATTTT. Its translation: CASSATGDQPQHF.

V usage is TRBV23-1 and J usage is TRBJ1-5; D is possibly TRBD1 (5 bases). TRBV23-1 is assigned to the ORF class and has an uncertain function. The CDR3 loop spans 15 amino acids. V was shortened by 4 bases and J by 4 bases, with 14 bases between the two germline ends. CDR3 region: CASSRNRGRNQPQHF. CDR3 DNA: TGCGCCAGCAGTCGAAATCGGGGGAGGAATCAGCCCCAGCATTTT.

The chain carries TRBV18 and TRBJ2-3; 8 bases are shared with TRBD1. The CDR3 consists of 12 residues. V gave up 10 bases and J gave up 4 bases; unmatched junction bases: 4. Germline CDR1 KGHSH, CDR2 LQKENI. The CDR3 DNA reads TGTGCCACACGACAGGGGCCAGATACGCAGTATTTT. This translates into CATRQGPDTQYF.

This chain connects TRBV6-6 to TRBJ1-1; TRBD1 aligns across 10 bases. Germline CDR1 reads MNHNY; CDR2 reads SVGAGI (reference sequence). The CDR3 consists of 14 residues. The junction had 5 bases not matched to a gene; V was cut back by 8 bases and J by 2 bases. The CDR3 sequence: CASRRDRGNTEAFF. The CDR3 DNA sequence: TGTGCCAGCCGACGGGACAGGGGAAACACTGAAGCTTTCTTT.

The chain joins TRBV5-1 to TRBJ1-5; TRBD1 agrees at 11 bases. V lost 2 bases and J lost 6; bases outside the gene matches: 1. The germline CDR1 and CDR2 sequences are SGHRS and YFSETQ. The length of the CDR3 is 14 residues. The CDR3 coding sequence is TGCGCCAGCAGCTTCGGACAGGGGGCTCAGCCCCAGCATTTT. Its translation: CASSFGQGAQPQHF.

J is TRBJ2-3 and V is TRBV7-2; D is ambiguous. Between the trimmed V and J ends, which lost 2 bases and 0 bases, there was a span of 6 bases. The CDR3 is 14 residues long. Germline V gene sequence: CDR1 SGHTA, CDR2 FQGNSA. The CDR3 reads CASSLITSTDTQYF. As DNA, the CDR3 is TGTGCCAGCAGCTTAATCACCAGCACAGATACGCAGTATTTT.

The CDR3 protein is CAWSTKGSGNYGYTF. CDR3 DNA sequence: TGTGCCTGGAGTACTAAGGGATCCGGGAACTATGGCTACACCTTC. J is TRBJ1-2 and V is TRBV30; no clear D. Trimming pared 2 bases from V and 2 bases from J, leaving 15 bases between. The CDR3 contains 15 residues. Germline V gene sequence: CDR1 GTSNPN, CDR2 SVGIG (reference sequence).

This rearrangement joins TRBV4-3 to TRBJ2-1; 8 bases fit TRBD2. The CDR3 totals 20 residues. V shed 0 bases and J 0 bases; nucleotides not matched to a gene: 13. The germline V gene has CDR1 LGHNA and CDR2 YSLEER. The CDR3 is CASSQDWASGPRGSYNEQFF. CDR3 DNA: TGCGCCAGCAGCCAAGATTGGGCTAGCGGGCCTAGGGGCTCCTACAATGAGCAGTTCTTC.

This sequence joins TRBV20-1 and TRBJ2-2; D call uncertain. Germline V gene lookup returns CDR1 DFQATT and CDR2 SNEGSKA (reference sequence). The CDR3 sequence is 11 residues long. Between the trimmed V and J ends, which lost 7 bases and 6 bases, there was a span of 9 bases. The CDR3 nucleotides read TGCAGTGTTAGGCGGTCCGGGGAGCTGTTTTTT. The encoded protein is CSVRRSGELFF.

This chain connects TRBV27 to TRBJ2-1; no reliable D call. Germline CDR1 MNHEY, CDR2 SMNVEV (reference sequence). This CDR3 has 12 amino acids. The V end was cut by 3 bases, the J end by 9 bases, with 9 bases between. This CDR3 reads CASSFLWGEQFF. The DNA for the CDR3 is TGTGCCAGCAGTTTTTTGTGGGGTGAGCAGTTCTTC.

This clone has just one count. The genes are TRBV6-1 and TRBJ1-4, with TRBD1 identical over 9 bases. Losses at the gene ends were 0 bases for V and 5 bases for J; bases not matched to a gene: 4. Germline CDR1 reads MNHNS; CDR2 reads SASEGT. This CDR3 is built from 16 residues. This CDR3 reads CASSEAGQGINEKLFF. The CDR3, as DNA: TGTGCCAGCAGTGAAGCGGGACAGGGTATAAATGAAAAACTGTTTTTT.

This clone was seen a handful of times. CDR3 bases: TGCAGCGCTCCCGGGACGGTGAACACTGAAGCTTTCTTT. This gives the protein CSAPGTVNTEAFF. V usage is TRBV29-1 and J usage is TRBJ1-1; TRBD1 might be the D (5 bases). With 7 bases removed from V and 0 bases from J, the gap between germline ends came to 12 bases. In germline, CDR1 is SQVTM, CDR2 ANQGSEA. The CDR3 is 13 amino acids.

This clone was observed a single time. The chain combines TRBV2 with TRBJ1-1, with D tentatively TRBD1 (6 bases). CDR1 is SNHLY and CDR2 is FYNNEI in the germline V gene. The CDR3 is 13 residues long. Trimming cost V 8 bases and J 5 bases, with 15 bases left between them. CDR3 loop: CASGKEGGTEAFF. CDR3 bases: TGTGCCAGCGGAAAAGAGGGGGGGACTGAAGCTTTCTTT.

The chain has TRBV5-4 and TRBJ1-5; tentative D call: TRBD1 (6 bases). Between the trimmed V and J ends, which lost 8 bases and 6 bases, there was a span of 24 bases. CDR1 is SGHNT and CDR2 is YYREEE in the germline V gene (reference sequence). This CDR3 contains 16 residues. The CDR3 DNA sequence: TGTGCCAGAGGAAAGAGGGGGGATGGGTTGCGTCAGCCCCAGCATTTT. Protein: CARGKRGDGLRQPQHF.

The chain employs TRBV13 and TRBJ1-5; 9 nucleotides align to TRBD1. Germline V CDR1 and CDR2: PRHDT, FYEKMQ (reference sequence). This CDR3 spans 15 amino acids. Trimming cost V 0 bases and J 4 bases; bases outside gene matches: 1. CDR3 loop: CASSLGQGANQPQHF. In DNA form, the CDR3 reads TGTGCCAGCAGCTTAGGACAGGGGGCTAATCAGCCCCAGCATTTT.

The CDR3 sequence: CASSTTGGDEQYF. In nucleotides, the CDR3 is TGTGCCAGCAGCACGACAGGGGGCGACGAGCAGTACTTC. The chain recombines TRBV7-8 with TRBJ2-7; 10 bases are shared with TRBD1. The germline gives CDR1 SGHVS, CDR2 FQNEAQ. V shed 5 bases, J shed 5 bases, and the junction held 3 bases outside the gene matches. The length of the CDR3 is 13 residues.

The gene calls are TRBV5-1 and TRBJ1-1; 9 nucleotides match TRBD1. The V gene's germline CDR1 is SGHRS and CDR2 YFSETQ. The CDR3 is 14 amino acids. With 3 bases clipped from V and 4 bases from J, the junction kept 4 bases outside the gene matches. The CDR3 nucleotides read TGCGCCAGCAGCTCCGGGACAGGGAGCACTGAAGCTTTCTTT. Encoded protein: CASSSGTGSTEAFF.

In this sample, this clone turned up once. The chain joins TRBV9 to TRBJ2-1, with D possibly being TRBD2 (6 bases). Germline CDR1 is SGDLS and CDR2 is YYNGEE. Trimming removed 5 bases from V and 4 bases from J, with 16 bases in between. CDR3 length: 15 residues. The CDR3: CASSVTSLAYNEQFF. In DNA form, the CDR3 reads TGTGCCAGCAGTGTTACTAGCCTGGCTTACAATGAGCAGTTCTTC.

The rearrangement links TRBV5-4 to TRBJ1-6; D may be TRBD1 (6 bases). The CDR3 totals 16 residues. Trimming shortened V by 6 bases and J by 5 bases, and 18 bases separated the two germline ends. Germline V gives CDR1 SGHNT, CDR2 YYREEE (reference sequence). CDR3 amino acids: CASNERGGINNSPLHF. DNA for the CDR3: TGTGCCAGCAACGAGAGAGGGGGAATTAATAATTCACCCCTCCACTTT.

For this clone: Other DNA sequences in the same sample also yield this CDR3. The chain joins TRBV5-4 to TRBJ2-2; 7 bases align to TRBD1. Germline V gene sequence: CDR1 SGHNT, CDR2 YYREEE (reference sequence). After removal of 4 bases from V and 1 base from J, the junction contained 4 bases not matched to a gene. This CDR3 comprises 15 residues. CDR3 in DNA: TGTGCCAGCAGCCCGTACAGGGGGAACACCGGGGAGCTGTTTTTT. Amino acids: CASSPYRGNTGELFF. Full variable domain (outside the CDR3, taken from reference TRBV5-4 and TRBJ2-2): ETGVTQSPTHLIKTRGQQVTLRCSSQSGHNTVSWYQQALGQGPQFIFQYYREEENGRGNFPPRFSGLQFPNYSSELNVNALELDDSALYLCASSPYRGNTGELFFGEGSRLTVL.

The chain couples TRBV9 to TRBJ1-4; D may be TRBD1 (5 bases). Looked up from germline, CDR1 is SGDLS and CDR2 is YYNGEE. The length of the CDR3 is 14 residues. Trimming removed 3 bases at V and 4 bases at J, with 10 bases between. This CDR3 reads CASSAGDSNEKLFF. Written as DNA, the CDR3 is TGTGCCAGCAGCGCGGGTGACAGTAATGAAAAACTGTTTTTT.

The J gene is TRBJ2-3, the V gene TRBV14, with D perhaps matching TRBD1 or TRBD2 (5 bases each). The V end was cut by 5 bases, the J end by 6 bases, with 18 bases between. There are 15 residues in the CDR3. The germline V gene encodes CDR1 SGHDN and CDR2 FVKESK. The CDR3 DNA reads TGTGCCAGCAGCTCACAAGGGACGGCTGTGGATACGCAGTATTTT. Its protein is CASSSQGTAVDTQYF.

The chain employs TRBV5-1 and TRBJ2-3; maybe TRBD2 (6 bases). This CDR3 comprises 15 residues. Trimming took off 0 bases at V and 4 bases at J, with 12 bases between the two ends. In germline, CDR1 is SGHRS, CDR2 YFSETQ. The CDR3 bases are TGCGCCAGCAGCTTGGCCAACGGGAGCCCAGATACGCAGTATTTT. Its protein is CASSLANGSPDTQYF.